Following are 3 T cell receptor beta chains from one sample sequenced in a study of human T cells and chemical hapten exposure. Noted time point: patch test 3, about 24 weeks after DPC sensitization. Indicated treatment: therapeutic diphenylcyclopropenone sensitization with weekly scalp DPC. TCRdb reprocessed the RACE reads via MiXCR and lists one record per CDR3 protein. The sample has 70,000 or so distinct CDR3 sequences, roughly 11% seen once. The sequenced sample was whole blood, obtained in connection with sensitization to the hapten diphenylcyclopropenone (DPC). The receptors come from a woman aged 45 to 65 with alopecia areata. Some clones in this sample may be carry-over from other donors' samples.

This clonotype was found many times. This chain joins TRBV11-2 and TRBJ2-2, with 12 bases identical to TRBD2. Germline trimming cut 4 bases from V and 5 bases from J; bases unmatched to any gene: 5. Germline V lookup: CDR1 SGHAT, CDR2 FQNNGV. There are 16 residues in the CDR3. For the CDR3, the DNA is TGTGCCAGCAGCTCGAGGGGGACTAGCGGGACCGGGGAGCTGTTTTTT. Translated, it gives CASSSRGTSGTGELFF.

V is TRBV12-3 or TRBV12-4 and J is TRBJ1-2; D is unresolved. There are 16 residues in the CDR3. V was cut by 4 bases and J by 3 bases, with 18 bases left in between. This chain's CDR3 is CASSSSDRAPDYGYTF. CDR3 in DNA: TGTGCCAGCAGTTCAAGTGACCGGGCCCCGGACTATGGCTACACCTTC.

The table lists this clonotype with many counts. V is TRBV7-2 and J is TRBJ1-5; unclear D gene. Germline CDR1 reads SGHTA; CDR2 reads FQGNSA. Trimming stripped 5 bases from V and 5 bases from J, with 7 bases between. CDR3 size: 12 residues. CDR3 DNA: TGTGCCAGCAGCCCTTACGATCAGCCCCAGCATTTT. It encodes CASSPYDQPQHF.